Shown below are 25 T cell receptor beta chains from a single sample sequenced in a study of regulatory T cells in long-lasting Graves disease. Both iRepertoire HTBI primers and Arm-PCR of CDR3 regions were used to build the TCR beta libraries. TCRdb reprocessed the multiplex PCR reads via MiXCR and lists one record per CDR3 protein. The data show about 400,000 distinct CDR3 sequences, under 25% seen once. Time point specified: persistent/refractory GD, antithyroid drugs over 5 years with positive TRAb. Following extraction of RNA from PBMCs, that RNA was used to make the TCR library. The sequencing here drew on peripheral blood mononuclear cells (PBMCs), taken when the disease was refractory, from a patient treated with antithyroid drugs. These receptor sequences come from a female donor with Graves disease.

This clonotype was detected many times. The chain recombines TRBV28 with TRBJ1-5; a weak D match, TRBD1 (5 bases). V lost 0 bases and J 6 bases, leaving 15 bases between the germline ends. CDR1 is MDHEN and CDR2 is SYDVKM in the germline V gene. CDR3 length: 16 amino acids. The CDR3 protein is CASSLWSPGSSQPQHF. For the CDR3, the DNA is TGTGCCAGCAGTTTATGGTCACCAGGGTCTAGTCAGCCCCAGCATTTT.

This clonotype was counted many times. This rearrangement joins TRBV28 to TRBJ1-5; no definite D call. Germline CDR1 and CDR2: MDHEN and SYDVKM. V lost 3 bases and J lost 8, with 8 bases in between. This CDR3 comprises 12 residues. CDR3 sequence: CASSFPGKPQHF. For the CDR3, the DNA is TGTGCCAGCAGTTTCCCGGGGAAGCCCCAGCATTTT.

This clonotype was observed a few times. The V call is TRBV6-1, the J call TRBJ2-6; D remains ambiguous. Germline loops: CDR1 MNHNS, CDR2 SASEGT. The CDR3 spans 15 residues. V was cut by 6 bases and J by 0 bases, with 9 bases left in between. The CDR3: CASSPFASGANVLTF. CDR3 nucleotides: TGTGCCAGCAGCCCATTTGCCTCTGGGGCCAACGTCCTGACTTTC.

The sample holds many counts of this clonotype. The chain links TRBV11-2 to TRBJ1-2; D is uncertain. V gave up 5 bases and J gave up 2 bases, with 12 bases separating them. Germline CDR1 and CDR2: SGHAT and FQNNGV. This CDR3 has 14 residues. This chain's CDR3 is CASSPPSPNYGYTF. The CDR3 DNA is TGTGCCAGCAGCCCCCCGAGCCCCAACTATGGCTACACCTTC.

This clonotype has ten or more counts. The V gene is TRBV20-1, the J gene TRBJ2-5; D may be TRBD2 (6 bases). Trimming cost V 2 bases and J 4 bases, with 11 bases left between them. The germline gives CDR1 DFQATT, CDR2 SNEGSKA (reference sequence). There are 13 residues in the CDR3. The DNA of the CDR3 is TGCAGTGCTAGAACCGGGGGTCGAGAGACCCAGTACTTC. This encodes CSARTGGRETQYF.

In its sample, this clonotype was seen many times. This chain links TRBV3-1 with TRBJ1-1; D is undetermined. V was cut by 4 bases and J by 1 base, with 7 bases left in between. The CDR3 runs to 13 residues. Germline V gene lookup returns CDR1 LGHDT and CDR2 YNNKEL (reference sequence). CDR3 residues: CASSLQANTEAFF. The CDR3 DNA reads TGTGCCAGCAGCCTACAAGCGAACACTGAAGCTTTCTTT. The full variable domain, its missing parts supplied by reference TRBV3-1 and TRBJ1-1, is DTAVSQTPKYLVTQMGNDKSIKCEQNLGHDTMYWYKQDSKKFLKIMFSYNNKELIINETVPNRFSPKSPDKAHLNLHINSLELGDSAVYFCASSLQANTEAFFGQGTRLTVV.

This clonotype has only a few counts. The chain has TRBV19 and TRBJ2-5; TRBD2 might be the D (7 bases). Germline CDR1 reads LNHDA; CDR2 reads SQIVND (reference sequence). CDR3 length equals 16 residues. With 2 bases removed from V and 3 bases from J, the gap between germline ends came to 16 bases. The CDR3 DNA reads as TGTGCCAGTAGTATAATGGCGGGGGCTGGGGAAGAGACCCAGTACTTC. It encodes CASSIMAGAGEETQYF.

This clonotype was seen repeatedly, ten times or more. The chain joins TRBV7-6 to TRBJ2-5; a possible D gene is TRBD1 (5 bases). CDR1 SGHVS and CDR2 FNYEAQ come from the germline V gene. Deletions cut 5 bases from V and 0 bases from J, with 13 bases between. This CDR3 region has 15 residues. The CDR3 bases are TGTGCCAGCAGCCAGCTGACAGCGAACCAAGAGACCCAGTACTTC. As protein: CASSQLTANQETQYF.

This clonotype came up once. The chain carries TRBV14 and TRBJ2-3; 7 nucleotides agree with TRBD2. The CDR3 contains 16 residues. Germline loops: CDR1 SGHDN, CDR2 FVKESK. With 0 bases clipped from V and 5 bases from J, the junction kept 8 bases outside the gene matches. The CDR3 region is CASSQDWSGIGDTQYF. CDR3 nucleotide sequence: TGTGCCAGCAGCCAAGATTGGAGCGGGATAGGAGATACGCAGTATTTT.

As for this clonotype: Given the absence of the conserved phenylalanine or tryptophan at the CDR3 end, a read error is likely. This rearrangement joins TRBV7-2 to TRBJ1-1, with a possible D match to TRBD1 (6 bases). The CDR3 consists of 14 residues. The ends were cut back, 9 bases at V and 6 bases at J, with 20 bases in the middle. CDR1 SGHTA and CDR2 FQGNSA come from the germline V gene. DNA of the CDR3: TGTGCCAGTAGTATAGGGGGGGTCAGCGCTGAAGCTTTCCTT. As protein: CASSIGGVSAEAFL.

The chain employs TRBV6-2 or TRBV6-3 and TRBJ1-1, with unresolved D. CDR3 length: 12 residues. Germline loops: CDR1 MNHEY, CDR2 SVGEGT. Trimming pared 2 bases from V and 6 bases from J, leaving 7 bases between. This CDR3 is CASSYEVSEAFF. The CDR3 DNA reads as TGTGCCAGCAGTTACGAGGTTTCTGAAGCTTTCTTT.

This clonotype appeared a few times. V is TRBV18 and J is TRBJ2-5; D might be TRBD2 (5 bases). With 2 bases removed from V and 4 bases from J, the gap between germline ends came to 14 bases. The CDR3 is made up of 15 amino acids. CDR1 is KGHSH and CDR2 is LQKENI in the germline V gene. CDR3 region: CASSPRSGVRETQYF. DNA for the CDR3: TGTGCCAGCTCACCAAGATCCGGGGTGCGAGAGACCCAGTACTTC.

Turning to this clonotype: This likely traces to a read error, being one base from a far larger clone. The V gene is TRBV7-2, the J gene TRBJ2-7; D not certain. V was trimmed by 5 bases and J by 5 bases, leaving 16 bases between them. Germline V CDR1 and CDR2: SGHTA, FQGNSA. This CDR3 contains 14 residues. As DNA, the CDR3 is TGTGCCAGCAGCCTAGGTGGCGGAACCCACGAGCAGTACTTC. This encodes CASSLGGGTHEQYF.

Ten or more counts support this clonotype. J is TRBJ2-2 and V is TRBV7-2, with a weak D call TRBD2 (6 bases). Trimming removed 1 base from V and 5 bases from J, with 11 bases in between. CDR1 and CDR2 (germline): SGHTA, FQGNSA. The CDR3 covers 15 residues. CDR3 sequence (DNA): TGTGCCAGCAGCTTAGACGGGAGTCGGACCGGGGAGCTGTTTTTT. Amino acid sequence: CASSLDGSRTGELFF.

This clonotype was found many times. This sequence joins TRBV28 and TRBJ1-1; TRBD1 might be the D (6 bases). The CDR3 is 16 amino acids. Germline assignment: CDR1 MDHEN and CDR2 SYDVKM. The V gene lost 4 bases and the J gene lost 6 bases, with 21 bases spanning the gap. CDR3 DNA: TGTGCCAGCAGTTCCGAGAGCGGGGGGCGCAGGCCTGAAGCTTTCTTT. Translation: CASSSESGGRRPEAFF.

This clonotype was counted at least ten times. The CDR3 here is CASSQTGSSYEQYF. The CDR3 nucleotides are TGTGCCAGCAGTCAGACAGGGAGCTCCTACGAGCAGTACTTC. J is TRBJ2-7 and V is TRBV2; 7 bases map to TRBD1. Germline V CDR1 and CDR2: SNHLY, FYNNEI. V was clipped by 5 bases and J by 0 bases; unmatched bases: 4. The length of the CDR3 is 14 residues. The full variable domain, with the rest looked up from reference TRBV2 and TRBJ2-7, is EPEVTQTPSHQVTQMGQEVILRCVPISNHLYFYWYRQILGQKVEFLVSFYNNEISEKSEIFDDQFSVERPDGSNFTLKIRSTKLEDSAMYFCASSQTGSSYEQYFGPGTRLTVT.

This clonotype showed up just a few times. This rearrangement joins TRBV28 to TRBJ1-6, with 7 bases that match TRBD1. The CDR3 has 14 amino acids. The germline V gene encodes CDR1 MDHEN and CDR2 SYDVKM. J was trimmed by 7 bases and V by 5 bases; bases with no gene match: 5. This CDR3 reads CASSETGHNSPLHF. CDR3 nucleotides: TGTGCCAGCAGTGAGACAGGGCACAATTCACCCCTCCACTTT. Full variable domain (remainder filled in from reference TRBV28 and TRBJ1-6): DVKVTQSSRYLVKRTGEKVFLECVQDMDHENMFWYRQDPGLGLRLIYFSYDVKMKEKGDIPEGYSVSREKKERFSLILESASTNQTSMYLCASSETGHNSPLHFGNGTRLTVT.

The V gene is TRBV11-3, the J gene TRBJ2-1, with a tentative D call TRBD1 (5 bases). This CDR3 spans 14 amino acids. Trimming pared 5 bases from V and 4 bases from J, leaving 12 bases between. Germline assignment: CDR1 SGHNT and CDR2 YENEEA. CDR3: CASSTGPGYNEQFF. Here the CDR3 DNA reads TGTGCCAGCAGCACAGGCCCCGGATACAATGAGCAGTTCTTC.

This chain connects TRBV5-1 to TRBJ2-2; D is perhaps TRBD2 (5 bases). The CDR3 length is 13 residues. In germline, CDR1 is SGHRS, CDR2 YFSETQ. Between the trimmed V and J ends, which lost 7 bases and 4 bases, there was a span of 11 bases. CDR3 sequence: CASGQRPTGELFF. CDR3 DNA sequence: TGCGCCAGCGGCCAGCGGCCCACCGGGGAGCTGTTTTTT.

This clonotype was counted ten times or more. The chain recombines TRBV12-3 or TRBV12-4 with TRBJ2-7, with TRBD1 matching 11 bases. The CDR3 consists of 17 residues. V trimming: 6 bases; J trimming: 3 bases; junction bases outside the gene matches: 13. The DNA of the CDR3 is TGTGCCAGCAGCCATCTTCCACCGGGACAGGGGGTCTACGAGCAGTACTTC. Translating it yields CASSHLPPGQGVYEQYF.

The chain combines TRBV7-3 with TRBJ1-3; D uncertain. Germline V gene data show CDR1 as SGHTA and CDR2 as FQGTGA. CDR3 length: 15 residues. Trimming stripped 1 base from V and 2 bases from J, with 9 bases between. The CDR3 protein is CASSLSTDPGNTIYF. The CDR3 DNA reads as TGTGCCAGCAGCTTAAGTACAGACCCTGGAAACACCATATATTTT.

The table lists this clonotype with a few counts. This CDR3 is CSVAAGGGETQYF. In DNA form, the CDR3 reads TGCAGCGTGGCGGCGGGGGGGGGAGAGACCCAGTACTTC. This chain joins TRBV29-1 and TRBJ2-5, with 9 bases matching TRBD2. V dropped 6 bases and J dropped 4; count of bases not matched to a gene: 6. The CDR3 spans 13 residues. From germline, CDR1 is SQVTM and CDR2 ANQGSEA.

The chain is built from TRBV7-2 and TRBJ2-3, with 8 nucleotides matching TRBD2. After removal of 0 bases from V and 5 bases from J, the junction contained 10 bases not matched to a gene. The V gene's germline CDR1 is SGHTA and CDR2 FQGNSA. CDR3 length: 17 amino acids. In DNA form, the CDR3 reads TGTGCCAGCAGCTTAGCGCACAGCGGGAGAGGGGTAGATACGCAGTATTTT. Translation: CASSLAHSGRGVDTQYF.

Ten or more counts support this clonotype. This sequence joins TRBV3-1 and TRBJ2-2; D ambiguous. Trimming pared 2 bases from V and 2 bases from J, leaving 0 bases between. CDR3 length: 12 residues. Germline values: CDR1 LGHDT, CDR2 YNNKEL (reference sequence). The CDR3 loop is CASSQNTGELFF. The CDR3 DNA follows: TGTGCCAGCAGCCAAAACACCGGGGAGCTGTTTTTT.

This clonotype was recorded a few times. The V call is TRBV10-3, the J call TRBJ1-4, with 8 bases lining up with TRBD1. Germline loops: CDR1 ENHRY, CDR2 SYGVKD. V was clipped by 4 bases and J by 8 bases; unmatched bases: 9. This CDR3 has 15 amino acids. The CDR3 nucleotides are TGTGCCATCAGTGCAGGGAAGGACAGGGAAGAAAAACTGTTTTTT. Translation gives CAISAGKDREEKLFF.